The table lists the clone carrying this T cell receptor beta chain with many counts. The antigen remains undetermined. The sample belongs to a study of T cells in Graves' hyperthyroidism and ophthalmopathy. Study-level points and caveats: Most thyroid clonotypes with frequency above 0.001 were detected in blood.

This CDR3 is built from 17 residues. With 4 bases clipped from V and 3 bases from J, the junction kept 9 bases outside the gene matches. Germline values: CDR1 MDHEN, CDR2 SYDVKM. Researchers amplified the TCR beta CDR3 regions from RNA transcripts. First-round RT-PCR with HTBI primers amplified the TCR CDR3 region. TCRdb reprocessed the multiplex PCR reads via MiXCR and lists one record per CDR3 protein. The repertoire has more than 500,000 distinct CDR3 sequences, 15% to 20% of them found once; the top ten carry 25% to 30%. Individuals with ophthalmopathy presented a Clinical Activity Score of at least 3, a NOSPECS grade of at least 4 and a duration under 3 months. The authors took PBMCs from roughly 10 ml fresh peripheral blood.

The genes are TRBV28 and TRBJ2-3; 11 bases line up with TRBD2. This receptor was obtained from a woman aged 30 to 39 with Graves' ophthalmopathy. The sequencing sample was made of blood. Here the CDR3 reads CASSSRLAGHETDTQYF. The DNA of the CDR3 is TGTGCCAGCAGTTCAAGACTAGCGGGGCACGAAACAGATACGCAGTATTTT. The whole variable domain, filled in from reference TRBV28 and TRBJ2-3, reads DVKVTQSSRYLVKRTGEKVFLECVQDMDHENMFWYRQDPGLGLRLIYFSYDVKMKEKGDIPEGYSVSREKKERFSLILESASTNQTSMYLCASSSRLAGHETDTQYFGPGTRLTVL.